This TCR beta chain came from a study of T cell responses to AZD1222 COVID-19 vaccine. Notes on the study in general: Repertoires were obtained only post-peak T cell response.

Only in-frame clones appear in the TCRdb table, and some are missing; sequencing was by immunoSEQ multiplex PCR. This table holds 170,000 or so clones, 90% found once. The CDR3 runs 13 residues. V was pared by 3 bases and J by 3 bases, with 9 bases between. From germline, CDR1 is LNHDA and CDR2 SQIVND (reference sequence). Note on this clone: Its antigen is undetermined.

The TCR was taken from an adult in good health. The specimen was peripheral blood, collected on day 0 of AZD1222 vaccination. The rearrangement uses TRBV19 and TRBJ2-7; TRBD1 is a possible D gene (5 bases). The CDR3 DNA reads TGTGCCAGTAGTATTGGAACAGGCTACGAGCAGTACTTC. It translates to CASSIGTGYEQYF.